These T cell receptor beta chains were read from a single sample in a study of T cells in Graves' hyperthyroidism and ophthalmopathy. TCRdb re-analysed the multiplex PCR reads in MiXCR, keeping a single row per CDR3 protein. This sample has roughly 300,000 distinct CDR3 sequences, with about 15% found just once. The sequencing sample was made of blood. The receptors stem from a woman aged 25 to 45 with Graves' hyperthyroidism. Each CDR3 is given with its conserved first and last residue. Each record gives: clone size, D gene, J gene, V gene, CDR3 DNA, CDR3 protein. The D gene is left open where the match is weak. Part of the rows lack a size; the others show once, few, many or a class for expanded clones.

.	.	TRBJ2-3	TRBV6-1	TGTGCCAGCTTAGCGCGGAGCCGACAAGATACGCAGTATTTT	CASLARSRQDTQYF
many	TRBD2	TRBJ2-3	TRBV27	TGTGCCAGCAGTCTTAAGGGACTAGCGGTAGATACGCAGTATTTT	CASSLKGLAVDTQYF
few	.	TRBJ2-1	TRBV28	TGTGCCAGCAGATCCTACGGTGAGCAGTTCTTC	CASRSYGEQFF
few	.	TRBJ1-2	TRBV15	TGTGCCACCAGCACAACGCTGACAGGTAGCTACTATGGCTACACCTTC	CATSTTLTGSYYGYTF
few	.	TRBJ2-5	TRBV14	TGTGCCAGCAGCTCCCGGGGCAGCCAAGAGACCCAGTACTTC	CASSSRGSQETQYF
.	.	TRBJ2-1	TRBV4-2	TGTGCCAGCAGCCAAGGGAATAGGGACTACAATGAGCAGTTCTTC	CASSQGNRDYNEQFF
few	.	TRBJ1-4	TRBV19	TGTGCCCCCAGTGGGCGGCAGAGCAATGAAAAACTGTTTTTT	CAPSGRQSNEKLFF
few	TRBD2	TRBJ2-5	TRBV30	TGTGCCTGGGGGGAGGGCCTTTTCAAAGAGACCCAGTACTTC	CAWGEGLFKETQYF
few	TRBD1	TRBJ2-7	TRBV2	TGTGCCAGCAGTTTGAGGGGACGCGACAGGGGGAGCGAGCAGTACTTC	CASSLRGRDRGSEQYF
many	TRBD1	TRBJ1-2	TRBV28	TGTGCCACCCGGACAGGCGACTATGGCTACACCTTC	CATRTGDYGYTF
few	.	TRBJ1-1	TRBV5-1	TGCGCCAGCAGCTTGTTAGGGTTCGACACTGAAGCTTTCTTT	CASSLLGFDTEAFF
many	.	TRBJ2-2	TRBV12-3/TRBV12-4	TGTGCCAGCAGTTTTGGCGGGTATCGAACCGGGGAGCTGTTTTTT	CASSFGGYRTGELFF
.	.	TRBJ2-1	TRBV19	TGTGCCAGGGGGGAGGGGGGGGTAGAGCAGTTCTTC	CARGEGGVEQFF
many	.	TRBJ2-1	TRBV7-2	TGTGCCAGCAGCTTAACAAGCGGAAACATGTATAGGAATGAGCAGTTCTTC	CASSLTSGNMYRNEQFF
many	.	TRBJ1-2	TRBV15	TGTGCCACCAGCACCCAGGGGTACTATGGCTACACCTTC	CATSTQGYYGYTF
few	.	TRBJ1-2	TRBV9	TGTGCCAGCAGCGTAGACCCGGGTAGGGATGGCTACACCTTC	CASSVDPGRDGYTF
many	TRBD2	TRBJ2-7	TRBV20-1	TGCAGTGCTAGAGATGCGGGAGTTATTTACGAGCAGTACTTC	CSARDAGVIYEQYF
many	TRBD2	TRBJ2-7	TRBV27	TGTGCCAGCAGTTTATCCGCCCCAGGACTAGCATTGTACGAGCAGTACTTC	CASSLSAPGLALYEQYF
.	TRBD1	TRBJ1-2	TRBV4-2	TGTGCCAGCAGCCAAGAGACAGGGAAGTTTGGCTCTGGCTACACCTTC	CASSQETGKFGSGYTF
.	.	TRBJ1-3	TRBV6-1	TGTGCCAGCAGCAACAGCCGAAACACCATATATTTT	CASSNSRNTIYF
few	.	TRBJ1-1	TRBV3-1	TGTGCCAGCAGCCAAGAATTCGGCCGAGGCACTGAAGCTTTCTTT	CASSQEFGRGTEAFF
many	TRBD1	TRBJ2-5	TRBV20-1	TGCAGTCCCCTATCGACAGGGATGGAGACCCAGTACTTC	CSPLSTGMETQYF
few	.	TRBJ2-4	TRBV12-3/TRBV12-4	TGTGCCAGCAGTAAGGGTAATACAGTTCCCATTCAGTACTTC	CASSKGNTVPIQYF
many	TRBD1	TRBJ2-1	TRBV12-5	TGTGCTAGTGGTTCGGGGCCCGGGACAGGATGGGCTGAGCAGTTCTTC	CASGSGPGTGWAEQFF
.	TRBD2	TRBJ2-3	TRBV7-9	TGTGCCAGCAGCAAGACAACCGGGACTAGGCAGGTTACGCAGTATTTT	CASSKTTGTRQVTQYF
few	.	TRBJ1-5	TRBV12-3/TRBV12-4	TGTGCCAGCAGTTACCCCGAGCAGCCCCAGCATTTT	CASSYPEQPQHF
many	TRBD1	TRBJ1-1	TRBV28	TGTGCCAGCAGTCTCAGGGGGCTTGGGAACACTGAAGCTTTCTTT	CASSLRGLGNTEAFF
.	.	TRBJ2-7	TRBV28	TGTGCCAGCAGCCTCGCTCGCTCAGGGTCTGGCGGGCAGTACTTC	CASSLARSGSGGQYF
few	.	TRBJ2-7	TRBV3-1	TGTGCCAGCAGCCACCGCTCCTCCGTCGAGCAGTACTTC	CASSHRSSVEQYF
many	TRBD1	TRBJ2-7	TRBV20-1	TGCAGTGCTACAGGGGGCGGACCCTACGAGCAGTACTTC	CSATGGGPYEQYF
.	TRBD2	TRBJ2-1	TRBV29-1	TGCAGCGTTGAAAGAGCGGGAGATAAAGAGTTCTTC	CSVERAGDKEFF
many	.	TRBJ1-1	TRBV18	TGTGCCAGCTCAGTTGACAGAAACACTGAAGCTTTCTTT	CASSVDRNTEAFF
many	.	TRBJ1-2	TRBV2	TGTGCCAGCATCCCGTCGGGGAGCGGCCGCTGGCGTGGCTACACCTTC	CASIPSGSGRWRGYTF
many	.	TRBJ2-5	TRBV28	TGTGCCAGCAGTTCCATCAGTGAGACCCAGTACTTC	CASSSISETQYF
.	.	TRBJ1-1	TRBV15	TGTGCCACCAGCAAAGGACTGCACGACACTGAAGCTTTCTTT	CATSKGLHDTEAFF
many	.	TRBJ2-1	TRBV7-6	TGTGCCAGCAGCTCCTACAATAATGAGCAGTTCTTC	CASSSYNNEQFF
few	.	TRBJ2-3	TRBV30	TGTGCCTGGAGGTTCGGTGGGGGGACAGATACGCAGTATTTT	CAWRFGGGTDTQYF
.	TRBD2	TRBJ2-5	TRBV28	TGTGCCAGCAGTTCTCCTTGGGCGGGCGGGAGGTCCCCAGAGACCCAGTACTTC	CASSSPWAGGRSPETQYF
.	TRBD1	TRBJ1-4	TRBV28	TGTGCCAGCAGCTTGACAGGGGCGGGTAATGAAAAACTGTTTTTT	CASSLTGAGNEKLFF
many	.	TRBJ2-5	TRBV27	TGTGCCAGCAGCCCTGAACTAGCCGCTCAAGAGACCCAGTACTTC	CASSPELAAQETQYF
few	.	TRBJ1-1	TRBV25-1	TGTGCCAGCCGAAACGGGAACACTGAAGCTTTCTTT	CASRNGNTEAFF
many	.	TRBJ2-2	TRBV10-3	TGTGCCATCACCGGACAGAACACCGGGGAGCTGTTTTTT	CAITGQNTGELFF
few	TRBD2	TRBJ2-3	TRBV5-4	TGTGCCAGCAGCTCGCGCGGGGGTAGCACAGATACGCAGTATTTT	CASSSRGGSTDTQYF
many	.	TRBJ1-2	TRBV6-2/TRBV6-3	TGTGCCAGCAGTTACGCCGCGGGGCGAAACTATGGCTACACCTTC	CASSYAAGRNYGYTF
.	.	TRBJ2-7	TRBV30	TGTGCCTGGAGTGTGTCGGGCGCTGTCGAGCAGTACTTC	CAWSVSGAVEQYF
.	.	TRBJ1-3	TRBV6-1	TGTGCCAGCGGCATACCCGGAAACACCATATATTTT	CASGIPGNTIYF
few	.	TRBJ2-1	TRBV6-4	TGTGCCAGCAGTCGGAGGGGGCTAGCGGGTGATGAGCAGTTCTTC	CASSRRGLAGDEQFF
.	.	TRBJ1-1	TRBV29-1	TGCAGCGTTGACGGGAATGTGGCGCCTGAAGCCTTCTTT	CSVDGNVAPEAFF
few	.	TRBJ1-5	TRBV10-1	TGCGCCAGCAGTGCCGGGTATAATCAGCCCCAGCATTTT	CASSAGYNQPQHF
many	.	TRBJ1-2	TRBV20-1	TGCAGTGCTAGAGATACGGGGGGCGCACGGGGCTACACCTTC	CSARDTGGARGYTF